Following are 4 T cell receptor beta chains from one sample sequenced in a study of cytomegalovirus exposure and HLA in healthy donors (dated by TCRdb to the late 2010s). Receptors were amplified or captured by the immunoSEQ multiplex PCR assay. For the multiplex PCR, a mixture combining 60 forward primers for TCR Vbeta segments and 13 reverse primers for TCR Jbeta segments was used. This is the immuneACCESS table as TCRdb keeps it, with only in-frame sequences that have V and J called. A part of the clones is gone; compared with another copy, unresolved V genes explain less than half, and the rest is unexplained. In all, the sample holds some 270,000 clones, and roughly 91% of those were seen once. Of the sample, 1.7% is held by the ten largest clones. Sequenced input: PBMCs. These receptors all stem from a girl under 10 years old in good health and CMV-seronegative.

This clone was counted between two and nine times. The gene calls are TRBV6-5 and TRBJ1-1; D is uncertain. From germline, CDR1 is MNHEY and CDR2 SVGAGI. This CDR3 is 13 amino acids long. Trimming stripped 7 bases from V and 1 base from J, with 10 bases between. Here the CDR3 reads CASTTIRNTEAFF. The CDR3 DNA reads TGTGCCAGCACCACCATTAGGAACACTGAAGCTTTCTTT.

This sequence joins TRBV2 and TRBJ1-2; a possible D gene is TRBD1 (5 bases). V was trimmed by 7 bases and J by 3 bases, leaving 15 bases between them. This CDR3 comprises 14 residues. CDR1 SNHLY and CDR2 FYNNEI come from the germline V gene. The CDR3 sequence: CASTNPDTYYGYTF. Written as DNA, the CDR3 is TGTGCCAGCACCAACCCGGACACCTACTATGGCTACACCTTC.

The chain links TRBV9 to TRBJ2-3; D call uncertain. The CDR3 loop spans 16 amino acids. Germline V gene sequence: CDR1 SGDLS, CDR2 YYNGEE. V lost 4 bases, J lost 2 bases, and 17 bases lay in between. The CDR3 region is CASSPEPSPSTDTQYF. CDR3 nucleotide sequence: TGTGCCAGCAGCCCCGAGCCCTCTCCCTCCACAGATACGCAGTATTTT.

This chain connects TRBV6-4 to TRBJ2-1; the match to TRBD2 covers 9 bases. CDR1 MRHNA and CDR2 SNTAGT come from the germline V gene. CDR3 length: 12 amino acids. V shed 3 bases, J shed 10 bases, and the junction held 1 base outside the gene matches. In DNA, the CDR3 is TGTGCCAGCAGTGATCTAGCGGGAGAGCAGTTCTTC. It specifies CASSDLAGEQFF.